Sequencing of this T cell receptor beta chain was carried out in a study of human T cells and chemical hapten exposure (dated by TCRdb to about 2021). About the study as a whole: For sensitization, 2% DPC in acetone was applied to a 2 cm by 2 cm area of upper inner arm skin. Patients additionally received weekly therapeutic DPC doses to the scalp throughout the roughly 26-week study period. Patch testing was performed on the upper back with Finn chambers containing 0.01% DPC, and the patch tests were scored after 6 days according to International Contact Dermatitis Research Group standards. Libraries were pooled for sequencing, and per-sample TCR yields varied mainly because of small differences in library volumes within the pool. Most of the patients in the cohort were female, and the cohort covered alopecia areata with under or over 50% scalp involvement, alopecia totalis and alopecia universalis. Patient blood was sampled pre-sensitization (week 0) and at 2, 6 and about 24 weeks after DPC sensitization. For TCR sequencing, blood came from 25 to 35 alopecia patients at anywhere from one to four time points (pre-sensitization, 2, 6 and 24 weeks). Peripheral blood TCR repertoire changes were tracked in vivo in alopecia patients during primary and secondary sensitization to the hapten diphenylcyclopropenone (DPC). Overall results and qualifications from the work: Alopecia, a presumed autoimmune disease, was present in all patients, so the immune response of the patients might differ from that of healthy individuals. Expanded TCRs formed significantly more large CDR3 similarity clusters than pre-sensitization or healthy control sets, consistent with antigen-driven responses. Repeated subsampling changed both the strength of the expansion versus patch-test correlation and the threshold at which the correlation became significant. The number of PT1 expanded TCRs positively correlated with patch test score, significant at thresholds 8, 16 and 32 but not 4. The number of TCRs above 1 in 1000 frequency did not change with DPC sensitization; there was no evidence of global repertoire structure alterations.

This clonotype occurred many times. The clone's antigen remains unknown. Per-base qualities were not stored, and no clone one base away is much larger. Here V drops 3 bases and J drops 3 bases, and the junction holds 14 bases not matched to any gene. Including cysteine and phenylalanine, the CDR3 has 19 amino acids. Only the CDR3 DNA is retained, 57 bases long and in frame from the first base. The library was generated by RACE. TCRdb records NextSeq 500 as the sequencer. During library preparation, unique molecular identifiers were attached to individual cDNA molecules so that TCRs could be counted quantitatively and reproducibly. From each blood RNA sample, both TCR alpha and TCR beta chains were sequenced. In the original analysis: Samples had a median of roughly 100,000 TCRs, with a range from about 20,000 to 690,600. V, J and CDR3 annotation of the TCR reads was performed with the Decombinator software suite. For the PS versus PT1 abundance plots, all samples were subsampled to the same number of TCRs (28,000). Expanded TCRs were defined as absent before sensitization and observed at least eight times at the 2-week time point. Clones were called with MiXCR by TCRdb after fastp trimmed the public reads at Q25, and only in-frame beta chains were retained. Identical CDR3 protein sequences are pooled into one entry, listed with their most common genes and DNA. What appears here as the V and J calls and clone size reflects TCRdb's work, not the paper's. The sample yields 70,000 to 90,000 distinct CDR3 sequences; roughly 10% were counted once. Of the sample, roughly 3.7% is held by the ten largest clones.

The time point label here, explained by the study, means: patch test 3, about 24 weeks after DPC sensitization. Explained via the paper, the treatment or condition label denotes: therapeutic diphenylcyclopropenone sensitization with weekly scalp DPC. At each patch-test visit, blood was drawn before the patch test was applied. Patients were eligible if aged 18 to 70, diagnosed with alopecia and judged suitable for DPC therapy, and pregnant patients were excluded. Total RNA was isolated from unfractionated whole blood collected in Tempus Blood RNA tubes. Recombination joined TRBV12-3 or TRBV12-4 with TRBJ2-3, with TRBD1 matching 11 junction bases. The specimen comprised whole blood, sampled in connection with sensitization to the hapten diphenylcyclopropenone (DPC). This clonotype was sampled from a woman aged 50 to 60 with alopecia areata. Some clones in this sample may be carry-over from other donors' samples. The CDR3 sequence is CASSFELLGTGGPTDTQYF. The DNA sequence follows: TGTGCCAGCAGTTTTGAATTGTTGGGGACAGGGGGACCAACAGATACGCAGTATTTT.